This T cell receptor beta chain was recovered during a study of T cell changes during pregnancy in multiple sclerosis. Only in-frame clones appear in the TCRdb table, and some are missing; sequencing was by immunoSEQ multiplex PCR. The profile shows some 87,000 clones, about 92% of them singletons. V gave up 5 bases and J gave up 3 bases, with 14 bases separating them. This CDR3 region has 14 residues. Germline lookup yields CDR1 SEHNR and CDR2 FQNEAQ (reference sequence). This chain joins TRBV7-9 and TRBJ2-7; TRBD1 might be the D (5 bases). The sample here was CD4+ T cells from peripheral blood mononuclear cells, taken before pregnancy. This clonotype originated in a female donor with multiple sclerosis, enrolled in a pregnancy study. The CDR3, as DNA: TGTGCCAGCAGCCCAGGGATTTACGACTACGAGCAGTACTTC. It specifies CASSPGIYDYEQYF.